The rows below give T cell receptor beta chains drawn from one sample of a study of Ad26.COV2.S vaccination and SARS-CoV-2 variants. The assay was immunoSEQ multiplex PCR, and TCRdb's table has in-frame clones only and misses some. The sample shows fewer than 400,000 clones, about 86% of them seen only once. The specimen was peripheral blood, collected in a trial of Ad26.COV2.S vaccine versus placebo. These receptors were collected from a person aged 18 to 59 who received the Ad26.COV2.S COVID-19 vaccine or a placebo. The CDR3 runs from the conserved cysteine through the conserved F or W. D genes are given only for firm matches. Size tells how often a clone was seen (once, few, many) or the class of an expanded clone, and some rows leave it out.

V: TRBV4-1; D: .; J: TRBJ1-1; size: .; CDR3: CASSGEGQFPLIAEAFF; DNA: TGCGCCAGCAGCGGGGAAGGACAGTTTCCCTTGATCGCTGAAGCTTTCTTT
V: TRBV3-1/TRBV3-2; D: TRBD2; J: TRBJ2-3; size: few; CDR3: CASSQFWAGVTDTQYF; DNA: TGTGCCAGCAGCCAATTCTGGGCGGGGGTCACAGATACGCAGTATTTT
V: TRBV19; D: TRBD1; J: TRBJ2-7; size: few; CDR3: CASSPGTGGTYEQYF; DNA: TGTGCCAGTAGTCCCGGGACAGGGGGTACCTACGAGCAGTACTTC
V: TRBV27; D: .; J: TRBJ1-4; size: .; CDR3: CASSSPPGKLFF; DNA: TGTGCCAGCAGTTCCCCCCCCGGAAAACTGTTTTTT
V: TRBV2; D: .; J: TRBJ2-3; size: .; CDR3: CASSGSRITDTQYF; DNA: TGTGCCAGCAGTGGAAGCAGGATCACAGATACGCAGTATTTT
V: TRBV7-8; D: .; J: TRBJ2-2; size: .; CDR3: CASSLVGGTSAANTGELFF; DNA: TGTGCCAGCAGCTTAGTCGGCGGGACATCAGCCGCGAACACCGGGGAGCTGTTTTTT
V: TRBV2; D: .; J: TRBJ1-2; size: .; CDR3: CASSEAPPGYSYGYTF; DNA: TGTGCCAGCAGTGAAGCTCCCCCAGGTTATAGCTATGGCTACACCTTC
V: TRBV9; D: .; J: TRBJ2-1; size: .; CDR3: CASSVAPGISNEQFF; DNA: TGTGCCAGCAGCGTAGCTCCCGGGATAAGCAATGAGCAGTTCTTC
V: TRBV19; D: .; J: TRBJ2-5; size: .; CDR3: CASSIDQETQYF; DNA: TGTGCCAGTAGTATCGACCAAGAGACCCAGTACTTC
V: TRBV7-8; D: TRBD2; J: TRBJ2-3; size: .; CDR3: CASSSPGGAADTQYF; DNA: TGTGCCAGCAGCTCACCCGGGGGGGCAGCAGATACGCAGTATTTT
V: TRBV4-3; D: .; J: TRBJ2-2; size: .; CDR3: CASSQDRVKNTGELFF; DNA: TGCGCCAGCAGCCAAGATCGGGTGAAGAACACCGGGGAGCTGTTTTTT
V: TRBV6-2/TRBV6-3; D: TRBD2; J: TRBJ2-7; size: .; CDR3: CASSYRGGSYEQYF; DNA: TGTGCCAGCAGTTACCGGGGGGGATCCTACGAGCAGTACTTC
V: TRBV2; D: TRBD1; J: TRBJ2-1; size: .; CDR3: CASSLQQGESNEQFF; DNA: TGTGCCAGCAGCCTACAACAGGGGGAGTCGAATGAGCAGTTCTTC
V: TRBV5-1; D: .; J: TRBJ1-1; size: .; CDR3: CASSLEGGNTEAFF; DNA: TGCGCCAGCAGCTTGGAGGGAGGGAACACTGAAGCTTTCTTT
V: TRBV5-1; D: .; J: TRBJ2-3; size: once; CDR3: CASSLGTTRGADTQYF; DNA: TGCGCCAGCAGCTTGGGTACTACCCGGGGTGCCGATACGCAGTATTTT
V: TRBV7-6; D: .; J: TRBJ2-6; size: .; CDR3: CASSLSGTGLSGANVLTF; DNA: TGTGCCAGCAGCTTAAGTGGGACGGGACTCTCTGGGGCCAACGTCCTGACTTTC
V: TRBV28; D: TRBD1; J: TRBJ2-5; size: .; CDR3: CASGEQGAQETQYF; DNA: TGTGCCAGCGGAGAACAGGGGGCGCAGGAGACCCAGTACTTC
V: TRBV7-9; D: .; J: TRBJ1-3; size: .; CDR3: CASSSPGQRTGNTIYF; DNA: TGTGCCAGCAGCTCCCCGGGCCAGCGGACTGGAAACACCATATATTTT
V: TRBV5-1; D: TRBD1; J: TRBJ1-4; size: .; CDR3: CASSLGTGTDFQKLFF; DNA: TGCGCCAGCAGCTTGGGAACCGGGACAGATTTCCAAAAACTGTTTTTT
V: TRBV19; D: .; J: TRBJ2-2; size: .; CDR3: CASSIAGASGELFF; DNA: TGTGCCAGTAGTATAGCTGGGGCGAGCGGGGAGCTGTTTTTT
V: TRBV7-9; D: TRBD2; J: TRBJ2-5; size: .; CDR3: CASIKAGGETQYF; DNA: TGTGCCAGCATCAAGGCGGGGGGAGAGACCCAGTACTTC
V: TRBV2; D: .; J: TRBJ1-6; size: .; CDR3: CASGRDSPLHF; DNA: TGTGCCAGCGGGAGGGATTCACCCCTCCACTTT
V: TRBV5-1; D: TRBD1; J: TRBJ2-2; size: .; CDR3: CASSTDGQVTGELFF; DNA: TGCGCCAGCAGCACCGACGGACAGGTCACCGGGGAGCTGTTTTTT
V: TRBV7-9; D: TRBD1; J: TRBJ2-7; size: .; CDR3: CASSFQPGQGPYEQYF; DNA: TGTGCCAGCAGCTTCCAGCCGGGACAGGGCCCCTACGAGCAGTACTTC
V: TRBV4-1; D: TRBD1; J: TRBJ2-3; size: .; CDR3: CASSQPMGQGSSNLDTQYF; DNA: TGCGCCAGCAGCCAACCAATGGGACAGGGGAGCTCGAACTTAGATACGCAGTATTTT
V: TRBV2; D: .; J: TRBJ1-1; size: .; CDR3: CASSLAPEMNTEAFF; DNA: TGTGCCAGCAGTTTGGCGCCAGAGATGAACACTGAAGCTTTCTTT
V: TRBV6-2/TRBV6-3; D: .; J: TRBJ2-7; size: .; CDR3: CASSPRQPAYEQYF; DNA: TGTGCCAGCAGTCCCCGACAGCCAGCCTACGAGCAGTACTTC
V: TRBV6-6; D: TRBD2; J: TRBJ2-7; size: .; CDR3: CASSKSAGVSYEQYF; DNA: TGTGCCAGCAGCAAGAGTGCGGGAGTCTCCTACGAGCAGTACTTC
V: TRBV7-3; D: .; J: TRBJ1-2; size: .; CDR3: CASNKKRGSVNYGYTF; DNA: TGTGCCAGCAACAAAAAAAGGGGCTCAGTAAACTATGGCTACACCTTC
V: TRBV5-8; D: .; J: TRBJ1-3; size: .; CDR3: CASSSLLTSGNTIYF; DNA: TGTGCCAGCAGCTCACTCCTGACATCTGGAAACACCATATATTTT
V: TRBV5-1; D: TRBD1; J: TRBJ2-5; size: .; CDR3: CASSSYGQGRQETQYF; DNA: TGCGCCAGCAGCTCTTACGGACAGGGGCGACAAGAGACCCAGTACTTC